The clone carrying this TCR beta chain was counted once. The time point here: week 3, after first cycle of checkpoint inhibitor. Patients with prior systemic cancer treatment, concomitant immunosuppressants, or other active malignancies were excluded. Germline V lookup: CDR1 SGDLS, CDR2 YYNGEE. Trimming took off 4 bases at V and 7 bases at J, with 17 bases between the two ends. The CDR3 has 15 residues. Every bulk PBMC sample received the same 350 ng of DNA. The data were produced by immunoSEQ multiplex PCR, yet TCRdb's version contains in-frame clones alone and is incomplete. The sample includes 7,500 to 9,500 clones, 85% to 90% seen only once; the top ten take roughly 5.2%. These data are taken from a study of blood T cell dynamics during melanoma immunotherapy.

This specimen was blood, taken from a patient treated with checkpoint blockade. The chain links TRBV9 to TRBJ1-4; D gene unclear. The sequence came from a human donor with melanoma. DNA of the CDR3: TGTGCCAGCAGCCCGATCGGCAGGCGTGGTGAAAAACTGTTTTTT. Encoded protein: CASSPIGRRGEKLFF.